The 26 T cell receptor beta chains listed next were all sequenced from one sample in a study of vaccination and CD4 T cells after COVID-19. The treatment was: roughly 10-day PBMC culture with coronavirus spike peptide pools or control peptides (ViraFEST assay). The collection of CD4+ T cells from the unexposed donor took place before the COVID-19 pandemic (2011-2018). Their antigens are not known. With the Oncomine TCR Beta short-read assay, DNA from cultured CD4+ T cells was sequenced. TCRdb fed the PCR reads into MiXCR, producing one record per CDR3 protein. The sample carries 5,500 to 8,500 distinct CDR3 sequences, roughly 34% recorded once. The sequencing input was CD4+ T cells from blood, cultured in vitro. Every receptor here comes from a human donor in good health.

The chain is built from TRBV19 and TRBJ2-3; D gene uncertain. There are 12 residues in the CDR3. Trimming shortened V by 5 bases and J by 7 bases, and 10 bases separated the two germline ends. Germline lookup yields CDR1 LNHDA and CDR2 SQIVND (reference sequence). In DNA form, the CDR3 reads TGTGCCAGTAGTGGTATGGCACATACGCAGTATTTT. It codes for CASSGMAHTQYF. Complete variable domain (other parts from reference TRBV19 and TRBJ2-3): DGGITQSPKYLFRKEGQNVTLSCEQNLNHDAMYWYRQDPGQGLRLIYYSQIVNDFQKGDIAEGYSVSREKKESFPLTVTSAQKNPTAFYLCASSGMAHTQYFGPGTRLTVL.

This clonotype has a handful of counts. This chain links TRBV6-1 with TRBJ2-7; 10 nucleotides match TRBD1. V shed 4 bases, J shed 6 bases, and the junction held 3 bases outside the gene matches. Germline values: CDR1 MNHNS, CDR2 SASEGT. CDR3 length: 13 amino acids. The CDR3 nucleotides are TGTGCCAGCAGTGCGGACAGGGGGGGCGAGCAGTACTTC. Its translation: CASSADRGGEQYF.

V and J are TRBV29-1 and TRBJ1-1, with D unclear. The germline V gene has CDR1 SQVTM and CDR2 ANQGSEA. Trimming took off 3 bases at V and 8 bases at J, with 19 bases between the two ends. The CDR3 spans 14 residues. CDR3 DNA: TGCAGCGTTGATCTTGTGACCCCTGGGCCCGAAGCTTTCTTT. It yields the protein CSVDLVTPGPEAFF.

The chain has TRBV6-1 and TRBJ2-2, with D possibly being TRBD1 (6 bases). This CDR3 region has 13 residues. Germline CDR1 MNHNS, CDR2 SASEGT. The V end was cut by 8 bases, the J end by 4 bases, with 11 bases between. In DNA form, the CDR3 reads TGTGCCAGCGAGGGGGAGCGCACCGGGGAGCTGTTTTTT. It yields the protein CASEGERTGELFF.

This clonotype was counted between two and nine times. V and J are TRBV20-1 and TRBJ2-4; 9 bases are shared with TRBD2. CDR1 and CDR2 from the germline V gene are DFQATT and SNEGSKA (reference sequence). The V gene end was trimmed by 5 bases and the J gene end by 0 bases; junction bases not matched to a gene: 8. CDR3 length: 16 residues. CDR3 loop: CSACLAGVLAKNIQYF. CDR3 coding DNA: TGCAGTGCTTGTTTAGCGGGGGTCCTAGCCAAAAACATTCAGTACTTC.

This chain uses TRBV2 with TRBJ1-1; the D is unclear. V was trimmed by 2 bases and J by 7 bases, leaving 5 bases between them. There are 11 residues in the CDR3. Germline CDR1 SNHLY, CDR2 FYNNEI. The CDR3 loop is CASSEKVEAFF. The DNA for the CDR3 is TGTGCCAGCAGTGAAAAGGTTGAAGCTTTCTTT.

By its share, this clonotype is large. The gene calls are TRBV7-6 and TRBJ2-7, with D perhaps matching TRBD2 (6 bases). This CDR3 contains 15 residues. V gave up 1 base and J gave up 2 bases, with 12 bases separating them. Germline-derived CDR1 and CDR2 are SGHVS and FNYEAQ. The CDR3 DNA reads as TGTGCCAGCAGCTTAGATCAGGGACTCACCTACGAGCAGTACTTC. It codes for CASSLDQGLTYEQYF.

This clonotype turned up a few times. The chain is built from TRBV5-8 and TRBJ1-2; 7 nucleotides align to TRBD1. Trimming at V came to 2 bases and at J to 6 bases, leaving 10 bases not matched to a gene. CDR1 and CDR2 from the germline V gene are SGHTS and YDEGEE. The CDR3 consists of 15 residues. The CDR3 DNA reads TGTGCCAGCAGCTTCAATCAGGGACAGTCCCATGGCTACACCTTC. As protein: CASSFNQGQSHGYTF.

Only a few counts were recorded for this clonotype. CDR3 sequence (DNA): TGTGCCAGCAGTGGTCAGGGCGGGACGGTAAATCAGCCCCAGCATTTT. It encodes CASSGQGGTVNQPQHF. V is TRBV2 and J is TRBJ1-5; D perhaps matches TRBD1 (5 bases). CDR1 SNHLY and CDR2 FYNNEI come from the germline V gene. V lost 4 bases to trimming and J lost 4 bases, with 17 bases between them. The CDR3 runs 16 residues.

This clonotype has more than one count but fewer than ten. The chain recombines TRBV20-1 with TRBJ2-3; TRBD2 matches at 11 bases. CDR1 and CDR2 from the germline V gene are DFQATT and SNEGSKA (reference sequence). The CDR3 totals 13 residues. The DNA for the CDR3 is TGCAGCATAGCGGGGGGGCTTGGAGATACGCAGTATTTT. This encodes CSIAGGLGDTQYF.

The sample holds a few counts of this clonotype. This chain links TRBV2 with TRBJ2-2, with D uncertain. Germline lookup yields CDR1 SNHLY and CDR2 FYNNEI. This CDR3 has 11 amino acids. Between the trimmed V and J ends, which lost 2 bases and 7 bases, there was a span of 2 bases. This chain's CDR3 is CASSEYGELFF. The CDR3 nucleotides read TGTGCCAGCAGTGAATACGGGGAGCTGTTTTTT. The complete variable domain, with remaining parts taken from reference TRBV2 and TRBJ2-2, reads EPEVTQTPSHQVTQMGQEVILRCVPISNHLYFYWYRQILGQKVEFLVSFYNNEISEKSEIFDDQFSVERPDGSNFTLKIRSTKLEDSAMYFCASSEYGELFFGEGSRLTVL.

The V gene is TRBV11-3, the J gene TRBJ2-2, with a weak D call TRBD2 (6 bases). This CDR3 region has 14 residues. V was pared by 1 base and J by 6 bases, with 9 bases between. Germline CDR1 and CDR2: SGHNT and YENEEA. The CDR3 reads CASSLGGEAGELFF. Written as DNA, the CDR3 is TGTGCCAGCAGCTTAGGAGGGGAGGCCGGGGAGCTGTTTTTT. Complete variable domain (other parts from reference TRBV11-3 and TRBJ2-2): EAGVVQSPRYKIIEKKQPVAFWCNPISGHNTLYWYLQNLGQGPELLIRYENEEAVDDSQLPKDRFSAERLKGVDSTLKIQPAELGDSAVYLCASSLGGEAGELFFGEGSRLTVL.

The table lists this clonotype with a few counts. V is TRBV10-3 and J is TRBJ2-7, with 7 bases that match TRBD2. Per the germline V gene, CDR1 is ENHRY and CDR2 is SYGVKD. V dropped 11 bases and J dropped 3; count of bases not matched to a gene: 10. This CDR3 is built from 13 residues. The CDR3 sequence is CAARGQRGYEQYF. The CDR3, as DNA: TGTGCCGCACGGGGCCAGCGGGGCTACGAGCAGTACTTC.

This sequence joins TRBV20-1 and TRBJ2-1; tentatively, D is TRBD2 (7 bases). Between the trimmed V and J ends, which lost 3 bases and 5 bases, there was a span of 17 bases. Germline assignment: CDR1 DFQATT and CDR2 SNEGSKA (reference sequence). There are 15 residues in the CDR3. CDR3 in amino acids: CSASEGGGADNEQFF. In DNA form, the CDR3 reads TGCAGTGCTAGTGAAGGGGGGGGGGCCGACAATGAGCAGTTCTTC.

This clonotype was recorded a few times. V gene TRBV9 combines with J gene TRBJ1-2; 7 nucleotides line up with TRBD1. In germline, CDR1 is SGDLS, CDR2 YYNGEE. V lost 0 bases to trimming and J lost 7 bases; unmatched junction nucleotides: 3. CDR3 length: 13 residues. CDR3 bases: TGTGCCAGCAGCGTAGAGGGACAGAGTGGCTACACCTTC. This gives the protein CASSVEGQSGYTF.

The chain is built from TRBV12-3 or TRBV12-4 and TRBJ2-7, with unresolved D. Trimming took 3 bases from V and 4 from J, leaving 4 bases between them. The CDR3 extends over 11 amino acids. The CDR3 is CASSLQYEQYF. The CDR3 DNA reads TGTGCCAGCAGTTTGCAGTACGAGCAGTACTTC.

In DNA form, the CDR3 reads TGTGCCAGCACATACAGGGCCAACGTCCTGACTTTC. This encodes CASTYRANVLTF. J is TRBJ2-6 and V is TRBV12-3 or TRBV12-4; D is ambiguous. This CDR3 has 12 amino acids. Between the trimmed V and J ends, which lost 7 bases and 5 bases, there was a span of 6 bases.

The chain links TRBV20-1 to TRBJ2-3; 8 nucleotides agree with TRBD2. V lost 5 bases and J lost 0; bases outside the gene matches: 7. Germline V CDR1 and CDR2: DFQATT, SNEGSKA (reference sequence). The CDR3 loop spans 15 amino acids. The CDR3 nucleotides read TGCAGTGCTGCCTTAACTAGCGGTAGCACAGATACGCAGTATTTT. It codes for CSAALTSGSTDTQYF.

This clonotype was seen a few times. This sequence joins TRBV29-1 and TRBJ1-2; D gene unclear. The CDR3 is 11 amino acids. Germline CDR1 reads SQVTM; CDR2 reads ANQGSEA. V gave up 4 bases and J gave up 6 bases, with 9 bases separating them. In DNA, the CDR3 is TGCAGCGTTGTCGGCGGGGATGGCTACACCTTC. Protein sequence: CSVVGGDGYTF.

V and J are TRBV7-3 and TRBJ1-6; D gene unclear. Trimming removed 5 bases at V and 7 bases at J, with 9 bases between. CDR1 and CDR2 (germline): SGHTA, FQGTGA. CDR3 length: 13 amino acids. CDR3 sequence (DNA): TGTGCCAGCAGCCATGGACCGAATTCACCCCTCCACTTT. Translation: CASSHGPNSPLHF.

This clonotype counts as medium-sized (0.01 to 0.1%). This chain connects TRBV6-1 to TRBJ1-2, with D possibly matching TRBD1 (5 bases). V shed 6 bases and J shed 4 bases, with 15 bases lying between them. From germline, CDR1 is MNHNS and CDR2 SASEGT. This CDR3 is 14 amino acids long. For the CDR3, the DNA is TGTGCCAGCAGCCGCGAGGGACGCGGCTATGGCTACACCTTC. Translation gives CASSREGRGYGYTF.

The chain has TRBV14 and TRBJ1-1; no reliable D call. V lost 2 bases and J lost 6, with 10 bases in between. Germline loops: CDR1 SGHDN, CDR2 FVKESK. CDR3 length equals 13 residues. CDR3 in DNA: TGTGCCAGCAGCCAACTCTGGGGTGCTGAAGCTTTCTTT. Translating gives CASSQLWGAEAFF.

This clonotype was seen a few times. The chain links TRBV6-1 to TRBJ2-7; 10 bases agree with TRBD2. Germline V lookup: CDR1 MNHNS, CDR2 SASEGT. This CDR3 region has 16 residues. Trimming cost V 3 bases and J 3 bases; bases outside gene matches: 8. In DNA form, the CDR3 reads TGTGCCAGCAGTGATGGACTAGCGGCGATAATCTACGAGCAGTACTTC. Encoded protein: CASSDGLAAIIYEQYF.

This clonotype was detected only a few times. This chain joins TRBV5-1 and TRBJ2-7; 8 positions agree with TRBD1. Unmatched junction bases numbered 2, after V lost 0 bases and J lost 3 bases. This CDR3 is built from 14 residues. CDR1 is SGHRS and CDR2 is YFSETQ in the germline V gene. Here the CDR3 DNA reads TGCGCCAGCAGCTTGGCCGGGACAGGCTACGAGCAGTACTTC. As protein: CASSLAGTGYEQYF.

This chain uses TRBV6-5 with TRBJ1-3; maybe TRBD1 (5 bases). Germline CDR1 is MNHEY and CDR2 is SVGAGI. There are 14 residues in the CDR3. Trimming cost V 4 bases and J 4 bases, with 11 bases left between them. The CDR3 sequence is CASSSPYRGNTIYF. In DNA, the CDR3 is TGTGCCAGCAGTTCTCCCTACAGGGGAAACACCATATATTTT.

The chain employs TRBV11-2 and TRBJ2-1, with 7 bases lining up with TRBD2. J was trimmed by 3 bases and V by 6 bases; bases with no gene match: 8. The CDR3 extends over 15 amino acids. Germline CDR1 and CDR2: SGHAT and FQNNGV. The CDR3 protein is CASSRGSGGYNEQFF. The DNA for the CDR3 is TGTGCCAGCAGTCGGGGGTCGGGGGGCTACAATGAGCAGTTCTTC.